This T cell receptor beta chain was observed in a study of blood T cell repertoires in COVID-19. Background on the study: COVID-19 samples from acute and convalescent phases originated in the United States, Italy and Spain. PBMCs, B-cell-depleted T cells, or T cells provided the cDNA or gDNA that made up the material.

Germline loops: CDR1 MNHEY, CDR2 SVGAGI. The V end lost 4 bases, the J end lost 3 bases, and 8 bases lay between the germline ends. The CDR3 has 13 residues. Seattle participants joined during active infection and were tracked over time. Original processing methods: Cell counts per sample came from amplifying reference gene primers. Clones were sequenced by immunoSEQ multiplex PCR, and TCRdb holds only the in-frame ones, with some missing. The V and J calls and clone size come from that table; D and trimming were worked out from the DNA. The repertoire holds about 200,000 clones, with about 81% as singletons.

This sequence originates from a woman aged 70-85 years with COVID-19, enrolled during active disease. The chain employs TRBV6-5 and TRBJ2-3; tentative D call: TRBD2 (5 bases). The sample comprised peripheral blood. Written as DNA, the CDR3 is TGTGCCAGCAGTTGGGTAGCGACAGATACGCAGTATTTT. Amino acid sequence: CASSWVATDTQYF.